These 16 T cell receptor beta chains were sequenced from one sample in a study of blood T cell repertoires in COVID-19. Only in-frame clones appear in the TCRdb table, and some are missing; sequencing was by immunoSEQ multiplex PCR. The data show a few hundred thousand clones, around 86% seen once. The sample consisted of PBMCs or T cells enriched from blood (not recorded which). The receptors shown here come from a young man in a cohort exposed to, infected with or recovered from COVID-19 (not recorded which).

As concerns this clone: Mismatch with germline at one junction end may stem from a read error. Other DNA sequences in the same sample also yield this CDR3. V usage is TRBV19 and J usage is TRBJ1-1; TRBD1 matches 10 bases. Germline V gene lookup returns CDR1 LNHDA and CDR2 SQIVND (reference sequence). The CDR3 is 19 amino acids. This CDR3 reads CASQSSGTGVRGSNTEAFF. The CDR3 DNA reads as TGTGCCAGTCAGAGTTCCGGGACAGGGGTTCGAGGGTCGAACACGGAAGCTTTCTTT.

The chain couples TRBV27 to TRBJ1-5; TRBD1 agrees at 8 bases. J lost 4 bases, V lost 4 bases, and 6 bases had no gene match. In germline, CDR1 is MNHEY, CDR2 SMNVEV (reference sequence). The CDR3 contains 15 residues. CDR3 coding DNA: TGTGCCAGCAGTTCCGGACAGGGTGAGAATCAGCCCCAGCATTTT. Amino acids: CASSSGQGENQPQHF.

The chain carries TRBV6-1 and TRBJ1-5; 8 bases match TRBD1. J gave up 9 bases and V 0 bases, and 7 bases lay outside the gene matches. Germline V gives CDR1 MNHNS, CDR2 SASEGT. The CDR3 covers 15 residues. The CDR3 sequence: CASSEAPRDRMPQHF. The CDR3, as DNA: TGTGCCAGCAGTGAAGCCCCCCGGGACAGGATGCCCCAGCATTTT.

The rearrangement links TRBV28 to TRBJ1-1, with TRBD1 as a possible D gene (5 bases). Trimming cost V 8 bases and J 2 bases, with 21 bases left between them. Germline CDR1 reads MDHEN; CDR2 reads SYDVKM. This CDR3 contains 16 residues. The CDR3 spells CASYVSMGGANTEAFF. The CDR3 region has the DNA TGTGCCAGCTATGTAAGCATGGGAGGGGCTAACACTGAAGCTTTCTTT.

The chain recombines TRBV28 with TRBJ2-2; 10 nucleotides line up with TRBD2. The V gene end was trimmed by 3 bases and the J gene end by 4 bases; junction bases not matched to a gene: 8. CDR3 size: 17 residues. Germline CDR1 MDHEN, CDR2 SYDVKM. This CDR3 is CASSLVSGRASTGELFF. CDR3 in DNA: TGTGCCAGCAGTTTGGTGAGCGGGAGGGCGAGCACCGGGGAGCTGTTTTTT.

V and J are TRBV6-5 and TRBJ1-5; the D is unclear. CDR1 is MNHEY, CDR2 SVGAGI, per germline. V was clipped by 0 bases and J by 3 bases, with 12 bases between them. The CDR3 has 16 residues. This CDR3 is CASSYSSTGANQPQHF. CDR3 nucleotide sequence: TGTGCCAGCAGTTACTCGAGTACCGGAGCCAATCAGCCCCAGCATTTT.

This clone has only a few counts. The chain carries TRBV2 and TRBJ2-3; TRBD1 might be the D (6 bases). Trimming took 7 bases from V and 2 from J, leaving 13 bases between them. CDR1 is SNHLY, CDR2 FYNNEI, per germline. The CDR3 consists of 14 residues. CDR3 in amino acids: CASTRKGVTDTQYF. In DNA, the CDR3 is TGTGCCAGCACTAGAAAGGGGGTCACAGATACGCAGTATTTT.

This chain joins TRBV27 and TRBJ1-1; D unclear. This CDR3 comprises 14 residues. Trimming shortened V by 3 bases and J by 4 bases, and 12 bases separated the two germline ends. From germline, CDR1 is MNHEY and CDR2 SMNVEV (reference sequence). The CDR3 coding sequence is TGTGCCAGCAGTTTGGGAGGGATCGCCACTGAAGCTTTCTTT. Amino acid sequence: CASSLGGIATEAFF.

The V and J genes are TRBV3-1 (or the pseudogene TRBV3-2) and TRBJ2-3; possible D gene TRBD2, 6 bases. V was cut by 2 bases and J by 0 bases, with 15 bases left in between. The CDR3 totals 17 residues. The germline CDR1 and CDR2 sequences are LGHDT and YNNKEL (reference sequence). The CDR3 here is CASSQYRAGTSTDTQYF. The CDR3 region has the DNA TGTGCCAGCAGCCAATATAGGGCAGGGACTAGCACAGATACGCAGTATTTT.

The chain combines TRBV18 with TRBJ1-2; 7 nucleotides agree with TRBD1. The germline V gene encodes CDR1 KGHSH and CDR2 LQKENI. J lost 4 bases, V lost 2 bases, and 7 bases had no gene match. This CDR3 is 15 amino acids long. The CDR3 is CASSPGQGEVYGYTF. CDR3 nucleotide sequence: TGTGCCAGCTCACCAGGGCAGGGGGAAGTCTATGGCTACACCTTC.

The V call is TRBV7-2, the J call TRBJ2-3; D not resolved. This CDR3 is built from 14 residues. V was cut by 5 bases and J by 5 bases, with 14 bases left in between. Looked up from germline, CDR1 is SGHTA and CDR2 is FQGNSA. The CDR3 nucleotides read TGTGCCAGCAGCCTACTCATCCAAAAAGATACGCAGTATTTT. This gives the protein CASSLLIQKDTQYF.

This clone was counted at least ten times. This rearrangement joins TRBV4-2 to TRBJ1-3; D gene ambiguous. CDR3 length: 13 amino acids. Germline-derived CDR1 and CDR2 are LGHNA and YNFKEQ. V shed 1 base and J shed 4 bases, with 5 bases lying between them. The CDR3 bases are TGTGCCAGCAGCCAAGCGCAGGGAAACACCATATATTTT. This translates into CASSQAQGNTIYF.

This clone has just one count. The rearrangement links TRBV27 to TRBJ2-7; 7 nucleotides align to TRBD1. The length of the CDR3 is 13 residues. With 8 bases clipped from V and 2 bases from J, the junction kept 6 bases outside the gene matches. Per the germline V gene, CDR1 is MNHEY and CDR2 is SMNVEV (reference sequence). The CDR3 coding sequence is TGTGCCAGCGCTCAGGACAGGACCTACGAGCAGTACTTC. This sequence encodes CASAQDRTYEQYF.

CDR3 sequence (DNA): TGTGCCAGCAGTGACGTGAATACGCGGGAGGGTCCACGGACCGGGGAGCTGTTTTTT. This sequence encodes CASSDVNTREGPRTGELFF. The chain has TRBV2 and TRBJ2-2; TRBD2 agrees at 9 bases. The CDR3 totals 19 residues. V lost 3 bases and J lost 5; bases outside the gene matches: 16. Germline V gives CDR1 SNHLY, CDR2 FYNNEI.

V usage is TRBV19 and J usage is TRBJ2-3, with 9 bases matching TRBD2. Germline V lookup: CDR1 LNHDA, CDR2 SQIVND (reference sequence). The CDR3 contains 16 residues. V lost 3 bases and J lost 4; bases outside the gene matches: 8. The CDR3 here is CASSMTSGGGADTQYF. In DNA form, the CDR3 reads TGTGCCAGTAGTATGACTAGCGGAGGGGGGGCAGATACGCAGTATTTT. The entire variable domain, with the rest obtained from reference TRBV19 and TRBJ2-3, is as follows: DGGITQSPKYLFRKEGQNVTLSCEQNLNHDAMYWYRQDPGQGLRLIYYSQIVNDFQKGDIAEGYSVSREKKESFPLTVTSAQKNPTAFYLCASSMTSGGGADTQYFGPGTRLTVL.

The CDR3 DNA follows: TGTGCCAGCAGCTACGGTCGGGAGACCCAGTACTTC. Its translation is CASSYGRETQYF. The chain couples TRBV12-3 or TRBV12-4 to TRBJ2-5; D unclear. CDR3 size: 12 residues. V was trimmed by 6 bases and J by 5 bases, leaving 10 bases between them.